This TCR beta chain derives from a study of T cell changes during pregnancy in multiple sclerosis. Trimming pared 3 bases from V and 4 bases from J, leaving 11 bases between. The CDR3 is made up of 14 amino acids. The V gene's germline CDR1 is MGHDK and CDR2 SYGVNS. Only in-frame clones appear in the TCRdb table, and some are missing; sequencing was by immunoSEQ multiplex PCR. The table shows approximately 99,000 clones, with 90% to 95% occurring only once. A single count supports this clone. The V gene is TRBV25-1, the J gene TRBJ2-3; D might be TRBD2 (5 bases). The clonotype was recovered from a female donor with multiple sclerosis, enrolled in a pregnancy study. The input for sequencing was peripheral blood, taken after pregnancy. CDR3: CASSDRWESDTQYF. In DNA form, the CDR3 reads TGTGCCAGCAGTGACAGGTGGGAGTCAGATACGCAGTATTTT.